This is a list of T cell receptor beta chains from one sample in a study of glioma-infiltrating T cells after dendritic cell vaccination. Produced via immunoSEQ multiplex PCR; TCRdb's table is partial and in-frame only. Of about 96,000 clones detected, about 79% appear once; the ten largest clones hold approximately 5.9%. The sample was blood, taken before dendritic cell vaccination. Receptors were obtained from a human donor with glioblastoma. Each CDR3 is given with its conserved first and last residue. Each record gives: J gene, D gene, clone size, V gene, CDR3 protein, CDR3 DNA. A D gene is named only where the DNA matches it firmly. Clone size appears in some rows only: once, few, many, or a class for an expanded clone.

>TRBJ1-1|NA|NA|TRBV2
CASSATYMNTEAFF
TGTGCCAGCAGCGCGACTTATATGAACACTGAAGCTTTCTTT
>TRBJ2-7|TRBD2|NA|TRBV27
CASSFSGRRSEQYF
TGTGCCAGCAGTTTCAGCGGGAGAAGGAGCGAGCAGTACTTC
>TRBJ2-5|NA|NA|TRBV7-8
CASSPGNLETQYF
TGTGCCAGCAGCCCCGGTAACCTAGAGACCCAGTACTTC
>TRBJ2-5|TRBD2|NA|TRBV5-4
CASSLAGRGQETQYF
TGTGCCAGCAGCTTGGCCGGGAGGGGGCAAGAGACCCAGTACTTC
>TRBJ1-1|NA|NA|TRBV30
CAWSRLDSMNTEAFF
TGTGCCTGGAGTCGATTAGACAGCATGAACACTGAAGCTTTCTTT
>TRBJ2-1|NA|NA|TRBV9
CASSVDIYNEQFF
TGTGCCAGCAGCGTAGACATTTACAATGAGCAGTTCTTC
>TRBJ2-7|TRBD1|NA|TRBV5-4
CASSRQGSYEQYF
TGTGCCAGCAGTCGACAGGGTTCCTACGAGCAGTACTTC
>TRBJ2-3|NA|NA|TRBV9
CASSVLGGGTDTQYF
TGTGCCAGCAGCGTACTAGGGGGGGGCACAGATACGCAGTATTTT
>TRBJ1-2|TRBD1|many|TRBV18
CASSPTGDYGYTF
TGTGCCAGCTCACCGACAGGGGACTATGGCTACACCTTC
>TRBJ1-3|TRBD1|few|TRBV7-9
CASSLTTGKNTIYF
TGTGCCAGCAGCTTAACGACAGGGAAAAACACCATATATTTT
>TRBJ1-5|TRBD1|NA|TRBV19
CASSQGASQPQHF
TGTGCCAGTAGCCAGGGGGCCAGTCAGCCCCAGCATTTT
>TRBJ1-1|NA|NA|TRBV2
CASSELLDTEAFF
TGTGCCAGCAGTGAACTACTGGACACTGAAGCTTTCTTT
>TRBJ2-5|NA|few|TRBV6-5
CASSYGSQETQYF
TGTGCCAGCAGTTACGGCAGTCAAGAGACCCAGTACTTC
>TRBJ2-2|NA|NA|TRBV4-1
CASSQPRGSGDLNTGELFF
TGCGCCAGCAGCCAACCTAGAGGGAGCGGCGACCTAAACACCGGGGAGCTGTTTTTT
>TRBJ2-5|TRBD2|few|TRBV5-1
CASSLMASGGGETQYF
TGCGCCAGCAGCTTGATGGCTAGCGGGGGGGGCGAGACCCAGTACTTC
>TRBJ1-1|TRBD1|NA|TRBV2
CASLGGGGRNTEAFF
TGTGCCAGCCTCGGAGGAGGGGGCCGAAACACTGAAGCTTTCTTT
>TRBJ1-2|NA|NA|TRBV30
CATRGSNYGYTF
TGTGCCACAAGAGGCTCTAACTATGGCTACACCTTC
>TRBJ2-5|NA|NA|TRBV13
CASSLQGSVETQYF
TGTGCCAGCAGCTTGCAGGGGTCCGTGGAGACCCAGTACTTC